This T cell receptor (beta chain) was identified during a study of cytomegalovirus exposure and HLA in healthy donors. Looking at the study overall: In an earlier analysis, 95 million to 130 million unique TCR beta sequences were found from 200 million or so T cells. The Caucasian-associated ancestry cluster contained about four fifths of the approximately 400 genotyped donors.

As for this clone: What it recognizes is unknown.

General observations from the study: According to an earlier analysis, most TCR beta V segments yielded productive rearrangements about 90% or about 30% of the time.

Vbeta (60) and Jbeta (13) primers were used in the PCR. Assay used: immunoSEQ multiplex PCR; TCRdb lists only in-frame clones, some missing. The sample consists of about 150,000 clones, approximately 80% of them appearing once. The CDR3 covers 16 residues. Germline CDR1 reads SEHNR; CDR2 reads FQNEAQ (reference sequence). Trimming removed 1 base from V and 4 bases from J; junction bases left unmatched: 6. Material: PBMCs. V is TRBV7-9 and J is TRBJ2-5, with 10 bases identical to TRBD1. The sequence was collected from a man aged 30 to 39 in good health and CMV-seropositive. The CDR3 here is CASSLGDRGLLETQYF. CDR3 nucleotides: TGTGCCAGCAGCTTAGGAGACAGGGGGCTTTTAGAGACCCAGTACTTC. Full variable domain (remainder filled in from reference TRBV7-9 and TRBJ2-5): DTGVSQNPRHKITKRGQNVTFRCDPISEHNRLYWYRQTLGQGPEFLTYFQNEAQLEKSRLLSDRFSAERPKGSFSTLEIQRTEQGDSAMYLCASSLGDRGLLETQYFGPGTRLLVL.